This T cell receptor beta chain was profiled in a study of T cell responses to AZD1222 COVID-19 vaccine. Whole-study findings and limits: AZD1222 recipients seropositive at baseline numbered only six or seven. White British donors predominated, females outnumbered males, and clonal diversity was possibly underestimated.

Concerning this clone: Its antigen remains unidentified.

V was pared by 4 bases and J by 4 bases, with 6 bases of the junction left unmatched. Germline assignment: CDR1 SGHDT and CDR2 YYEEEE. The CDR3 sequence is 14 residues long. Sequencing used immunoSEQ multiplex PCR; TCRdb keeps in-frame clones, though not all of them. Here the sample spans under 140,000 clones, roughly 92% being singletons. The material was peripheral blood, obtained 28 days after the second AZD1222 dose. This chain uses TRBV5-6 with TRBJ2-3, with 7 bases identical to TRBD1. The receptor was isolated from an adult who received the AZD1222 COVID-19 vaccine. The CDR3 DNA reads TGTGCCAGCAGCGGTCAGGGGGTACCAGATACGCAGTATTTT. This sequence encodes CASSGQGVPDTQYF. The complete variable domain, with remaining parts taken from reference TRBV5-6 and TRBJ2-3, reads DAGVTQSPTHLIKTRGQQVTLRCSPKSGHDTVSWYQQALGQGPQFIFQYYEEEERQRGNFPDRFSGHQFPNYSSELNVNALLLGDSALYLCASSGQGVPDTQYFGPGTRLTVL.